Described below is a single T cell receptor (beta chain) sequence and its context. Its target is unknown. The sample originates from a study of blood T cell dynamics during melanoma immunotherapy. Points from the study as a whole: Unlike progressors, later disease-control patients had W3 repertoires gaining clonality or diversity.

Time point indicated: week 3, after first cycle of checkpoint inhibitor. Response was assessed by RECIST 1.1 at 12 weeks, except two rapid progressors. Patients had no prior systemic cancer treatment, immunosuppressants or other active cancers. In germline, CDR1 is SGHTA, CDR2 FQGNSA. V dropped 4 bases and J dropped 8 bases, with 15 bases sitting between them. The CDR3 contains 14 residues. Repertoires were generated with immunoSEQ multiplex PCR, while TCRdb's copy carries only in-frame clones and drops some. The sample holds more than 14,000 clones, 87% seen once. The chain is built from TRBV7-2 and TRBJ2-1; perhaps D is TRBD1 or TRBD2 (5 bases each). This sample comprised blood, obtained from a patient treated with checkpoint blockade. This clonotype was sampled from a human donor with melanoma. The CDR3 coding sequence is TGTGCCAGCAGCTCGAGGGGCCAATGGGATGAGCAGTTCTTC. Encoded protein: CASSSRGQWDEQFF.